A selection of T cell receptor beta chains follows, all from one sample in a study of blood T cell repertoires in COVID-19. Profiling relied on immunoSEQ multiplex PCR, and the TCRdb table lists in-frame clones only, not all of them. The table has 270,000 or so clones, approximately 81% seen once. Sequencing was carried out using PBMCs or T cells enriched from blood (not recorded which). These receptors were taken from a woman in her forties or fifties who had been exposed to COVID-19. Each CDR3 is given with its conserved first and last residue. D genes are given only for firm matches. A clone size is listed for some rows: how often the clone was seen (once, few, many), or a class if it is expanded.

V	size	J	length	D	CDR3	DNA
TRBV6-6	NA	TRBJ1-1	16	NA	CASSYSTIAQGSEAFF	TGTGCCAGCAGTTACTCGACTATTGCACAGGGTTCTGAAGCTTTCTTT
TRBV18	few	TRBJ1-3	15	TRBD1	CASSPRSTGGNTIYF	TGTGCCAGCTCTCCAAGGTCGACAGGGGGAAACACCATATATTTT
TRBV6-4	once	TRBJ2-6	19	TRBD2	CASSASNGGAGSGANVLTF	TGTGCCAGCAGTGCCTCAAACGGGGGGGCCGGCTCTGGGGCCAACGTCCTGACTTTC
TRBV28	NA	TRBJ1-1	17	NA	CASSLPASRAYGTEAFF	TGTGCCAGCAGTCTCCCAGCGTCCCGTGCCTACGGCACTGAAGCTTTCTTT
TRBV2	many	TRBJ2-3	17	TRBD2	CASSDPTSVASTDTQYF	TGTGCCAGCAGTGACCCGACTAGCGTCGCTAGCACAGATACGCAGTATTTT
TRBV6-5	once	TRBJ2-7	13	NA	CASSRGMRDEQYF	TGTGCCAGCAGCCGGGGAATGAGGGACGAGCAGTACTTC
TRBV5-5	NA	TRBJ2-1	12	NA	CASSPGLAEQFF	TGTGCCAGCAGCCCCGGGCTAGCCGAGCAGTTCTTC
TRBV5-1	NA	TRBJ1-2	17	TRBD1	CASSSYDRGPQPNGYTF	TGCGCCAGCAGCAGCTACGACAGGGGGCCTCAACCTAATGGCTACACCTTC
TRBV20-1	NA	TRBJ2-7	11	NA	CSAPDYYEQYF	TGCAGTGCCCCGGACTATTACGAGCAGTACTTC
TRBV9	NA	TRBJ1-2	13	NA	CASSATQGYGYTF	TGTGCCAGCAGCGCCACCCAGGGCTATGGCTACACCTTC
TRBV19	NA	TRBJ1-5	18	TRBD1	CASSIQDRVLFGNQPQHF	TGTGCCAGTAGTATACAGGACAGGGTATTATTTGGCAATCAGCCCCAGCATTTT
TRBV7-2	once	TRBJ1-2	14	NA	CASSFGGESRGYTF	TGTGCCAGCAGCTTTGGGGGCGAATCAAGGGGCTACACCTTC
TRBV19	few	TRBJ1-5	12	NA	CASSGSNQPQHF	TGTGCCAGTAGCGGGAGCAATCAGCCCCAGCATTTT
TRBV28	NA	TRBJ1-1	15	TRBD1	CASSLQGIGNTEAFF	TGTGCCAGCAGCTTACAGGGGATAGGGAACACTGAAGCTTTCTTT
TRBV6-5	NA	TRBJ1-1	13	NA	CASRPRGNTEAFF	TGTGCCAGCAGGCCCAGGGGGAACACTGAAGCTTTCTTT
TRBV19	NA	TRBJ2-1	16	TRBD2	CASSSYSGGAGNEQFF	TGTGCCAGTAGCTCATATAGCGGGGGGGCAGGGAATGAGCAGTTCTTC
TRBV10-3	NA	TRBJ2-5	11	NA	CAISQEETQYF	TGTGCCATCAGCCAGGAAGAGACCCAGTACTTC
TRBV19	NA	TRBJ2-7	14	NA	CASSIRGQPYEQYF	TGTGCCAGTAGTATCCGAGGACAGCCCTACGAGCAGTACTTC
TRBV28	NA	TRBJ1-6	15	TRBD1	CASSFPTGNNSPLHF	TGTGCCAGCAGTTTCCCGACAGGGAATAATTCACCCCTCCACTTT
TRBV3-1/TRBV3-2	NA	TRBJ2-3	14	NA	CASSQNRAVDTQYF	TGTGCCAGCAGCCAAAACAGGGCGGTGGATACGCAGTATTTT
TRBV6-4	NA	TRBJ2-7	14	TRBD2	CASSPSGRVDEQYF	TGTGCCAGCTCCCCCTCGGGGAGGGTGGACGAGCAGTACTTC
TRBV19	many	TRBJ1-1	14	TRBD1	CASTADRGGTEAFF	TGTGCCAGTACCGCGGACAGGGGAGGCACTGAAGCTTTCTTT
TRBV27	NA	TRBJ2-7	14	NA	CASSRSDSSYEQYF	TGTGCCAGCAGTCGGTCTGACAGCTCCTACGAGCAGTACTTC
TRBV28	NA	TRBJ1-1	15	TRBD1	CASRRGRGGNTEAFF	TGTGCCAGCAGAAGGGGGCGTGGAGGAAACACTGAAGCTTTCTTT
TRBV6-6	few	TRBJ2-7	15	TRBD2	CASSPQRGGLGEQYF	TGTGCCAGCAGCCCCCAGCGGGGGGGTCTAGGCGAGCAGTACTTC
TRBV25-1	NA	TRBJ2-3	15	NA	CASSRQRSLTDTQYF	TGTGCCAGCAGCAGACAGCGTTCTCTCACAGATACGCAGTATTTT
TRBV5-4	NA	TRBJ1-4	14	NA	CASSLEGPREKLFF	TGTGCCAGCAGCTTGGAGGGGCCGAGAGAAAAACTGTTTTTT
TRBV7-2	once	TRBJ2-2	15	TRBD1	CASSPRTGKTGELFF	TGTGCCAGCAGCCCCCGGACAGGGAAAACCGGGGAGCTGTTTTTT
TRBV5-6	NA	TRBJ1-2	15	NA	CASSSGDIGDYGYTF	TGTGCCAGCAGCTCTGGGGACATAGGGGATTATGGCTACACCTTC
TRBV19	NA	TRBJ2-3	15	TRBD2	CASTPSGGSTDTQYF	TGTGCCTCAACCCCTAGCGGGGGGTCCACAGATACGCAGTATTTT
TRBV7-3	NA	TRBJ2-3	12	NA	CASSLQGGTQYF	TGTGCCAGCAGCCTACAGGGCGGTACGCAGTATTTT
TRBV28	NA	TRBJ1-5	13	NA	CASMAVANQPQHF	TGTGCCAGCATGGCGGTGGCCAATCAGCCCCAGCATTTT
TRBV29-1	few	TRBJ2-1	12	NA	CSVEDLTDEQFF	TGCAGCGTTGAAGATCTCACGGATGAGCAGTTCTTC
TRBV20-1	NA	TRBJ2-3	17	TRBD2	CSASGSLTGGHPDTQYF	TGCAGTGCTAGTGGGTCCCTGACGGGGGGGCACCCAGATACGCAGTATTTT
TRBV24-1	once	TRBJ2-5	18	NA	CATSAPPGHQGTQETQYF	TGTGCCACCAGTGCCCCACCGGGACACCAGGGGACACAAGAGACCCAGTACTTC
TRBV5-1	NA	TRBJ2-7	15	NA	CASSFGDSARYEQYF	TGCGCCAGCAGCTTTGGGGACTCAGCACGCTACGAGCAGTACTTC
TRBV2	NA	TRBJ1-5	15	TRBD1	CASSGGDRGHQPQHF	TGTGCCAGCAGTGGGGGGGACAGGGGGCATCAGCCCCAGCATTTT
TRBV6-6	NA	TRBJ2-1	15	TRBD2	CASRPSGGVYNEQFF	TGTGCCAGCAGGCCAAGCGGGGGGGTCTACAATGAGCAGTTCTTC
TRBV5-1	NA	TRBJ1-2	12	TRBD1	CASSGTGSGYTF	TGCGCCAGCAGCGGGACAGGCTCTGGCTACACCTTC
TRBV11-2	NA	TRBJ2-2	13	NA	CASSLLRTGELFF	TGTGCCAGCAGCCTTCTGAGGACCGGGGAGCTGTTTTTT
TRBV19	NA	TRBJ1-4	17	TRBD1	CASSDPGTGVTNEKLFF	TGTGCCAGTAGTGATCCCGGGACAGGGGTAACTAATGAAAAACTGTTTTTT
TRBV6-4	NA	TRBJ2-7	17	TRBD2	CASTPGAGGFRPYEQYF	TGTGCCAGCACCCCAGGGGCGGGGGGGTTTAGACCCTACGAGCAGTACTTC
TRBV10-3	once	TRBJ2-5	15	TRBD2	CAISERAGGQETQYF	TGTGCCATCAGTGAACGAGCGGGGGGCCAAGAGACCCAGTACTTC
TRBV12-3/TRBV12-4	NA	TRBJ1-3	12	NA	CASSFPQNTIYF	TGTGCCAGCAGTTTCCCCCAAAACACCATATATTTT
TRBV30	few	TRBJ1-1	13	TRBD1	CASSGQGPTEAFF	TGTGCCTCTTCGGGACAGGGGCCTACTGAAGCTTTCTTT
TRBV9	few	TRBJ2-3	16	TRBD2	CASSPNLAGGQDTQYF	TGTGCCAGCAGCCCCAATCTAGCGGGGGGGCAAGATACGCAGTATTTT
TRBV5-1	NA	TRBJ1-6	16	NA	CASREGPSSYNSPLHF	TGCGCCAGCAGGGAGGGGCCGAGCTCCTATAATTCACCCCTCCACTTT
TRBV18	NA	TRBJ2-3	16	TRBD1	CASSPGQGRMTDTQYF	TGTGCCAGCTCCCCCGGACAGGGGAGGATGACAGATACGCAGTATTTT
TRBV7-9	NA	TRBJ2-2	18	TRBD1	CASSLRFSGQGNTGELFF	TGTGCCAGCAGCCTTAGATTTAGCGGACAGGGGAACACCGGGGAGCTGTTTTTT
TRBV6-1	few	TRBJ2-2	20	TRBD2	CASSEALGAGLAGGRRELFF	TGTGCCAGCAGTGAAGCGCTCGGAGCTGGACTAGCGGGGGGGCGGAGGGAGCTGTTTTTT
TRBV13	NA	TRBJ1-3	13	NA	CASSLGGGNTIYF	TGTGCCAGCAGCCTCGGGGGGGGAAACACCATATATTTT
TRBV25-1	NA	TRBJ1-6	14	NA	CASSAGVYNSPLHF	TGTGCCAGCAGTGCCGGGGTCTATAATTCACCCCTCCACTTT
TRBV6-5	NA	TRBJ1-4	14	NA	CASSLRHGEKKLFF	TGTGCCAGCAGCCTACGACACGGGGAAAAAAAACTGTTTTTT
TRBV2	NA	TRBJ1-2	11	NA	CAVPGVYGYTF	TGTGCCGTCCCCGGAGTCTATGGCTACACCTTC
TRBV10-3	NA	TRBJ2-3	14	NA	CAISLGTTTDTQYF	TGTGCCATCAGTCTTGGGACAACCACAGATACGCAGTATTTT
TRBV19	NA	TRBJ1-1	14	NA	CASSVSPMNTEAFF	TGTGCCAGTAGTGTTTCCCCTATGAACACTGAAGCTTTCTTT
TRBV19	NA	TRBJ1-5	19	TRBD1	CASSIDLLMRQGDNQPQHF	TGTGCCAGTAGTATAGATCTATTAATGAGACAGGGAGACAATCAGCCCCAGCATTTT
TRBV5-4	NA	TRBJ1-1	16	NA	CASSLQGSSLNTEAFF	TGTGCCAGCAGCTTGCAGGGTAGCAGTTTGAACACTGAAGCTTTCTTT
TRBV6-5	NA	TRBJ1-1	15	NA	CASSYGGARNTEAFF	TGTGCCAGCAGTTACGGGGGGGCGCGAAACACTGAAGCTTTCTTT